The text below deals with one TCR beta chain. The antigen remains undetermined. This sample is drawn from a study of T cells expressing NK-cell markers. Overall study: Sorted CD3+CD56-NKG2C+, CD3+CD56+NKG2C- and CD3+CD56+NKG2C+ T cells were the source of the TCR beta repertoires. Seropositivity for HCMV was found in most of the eight sequenced donors, with one seronegative. Study-wide findings and caveats: For five or six donors, the dominant NKG2C+ clonotypes made up roughly 1.0-7.0% of their CD8+ T cells.

The CDR3 sequence is 13 residues long. In germline, CDR1 is MNHNY, CDR2 SVGAGI (reference sequence). Making the TCR beta cDNA relied on 5'RACE template switching with UMIs. TCRdb reanalyzed the 5' RACE reads, giving one entry per CDR3 protein sequence and no DNA. Here the sample table reports some 450,000 distinct CDR3 sequences. The gene calls are TRBV6-6 and TRBJ2-7; as DNA is missing, the TRBD1 call by TCRdb cannot be tested. This clonotype originated in a woman between 18 and 75 years old in good health. The sequenced sample was blood T cells: a sorted CD56 or NKG2C T cell subset, CD4+ or CD8+ T cells, or bulk PBMC T cells (not recorded which). This CDR3 reads CASRPTTVGEQYF.